The 26 T cell receptor beta chains reported below all come from one sample, sequenced in a study of T cells after yellow fever vaccination. MiXCR, run by TCRdb on the 5' RACE reads, gives a single entry per CDR3 protein. The data show approximately 550,000 distinct CDR3 sequences, with about 13% seen just once and over 12% held by the top ten. The starting material was PBMCs, obtained on the day of the yellow fever booster vaccination. Source of these receptors: a young man who received the YFV17D yellow fever vaccine.

This clonotype was counted a few times. The gene calls are TRBV7-2 and TRBJ2-7; possibly TRBD2 for D (5 bases). The CDR3 consists of 12 residues. The germline V gene encodes CDR1 SGHTA and CDR2 FQGNSA. V lost 2 bases and J lost 7, with 9 bases in between. CDR3 in amino acids: CASSLQRTEQYF. CDR3 sequence (DNA): TGTGCCAGCAGCTTACAGCGGACGGAGCAGTACTTC.

This rearrangement joins TRBV6-5 to TRBJ2-5; possible D gene TRBD1, 6 bases. The length of the CDR3 is 15 residues. The V end lost 4 bases, the J end lost 3 bases, and 15 bases lay between the germline ends. Germline CDR1 reads MNHEY; CDR2 reads SVGAGI. CDR3 sequence (DNA): TGTGCCAGCAGTTCCCTGACAGAGGGGGAAGAGACCCAGTACTTC. The encoded protein is CASSSLTEGEETQYF.

This clonotype was counted many times. The V call is TRBV2, the J call TRBJ2-3; 8 positions agree with TRBD2. Germline loops: CDR1 SNHLY, CDR2 FYNNEI. With 2 bases clipped from V and 3 bases from J, the junction kept 4 bases outside the gene matches. The CDR3 spans 15 residues. As DNA, the CDR3 is TGTGCCAGCAGTGAACCGAGACTAGCGACAGATACGCAGTATTTT. This sequence encodes CASSEPRLATDTQYF. The full variable domain, completed using reference TRBV2 and TRBJ2-3, is EPEVTQTPSHQVTQMGQEVILRCVPISNHLYFYWYRQILGQKVEFLVSFYNNEISEKSEIFDDQFSVERPDGSNFTLKIRSTKLEDSAMYFCASSEPRLATDTQYFGPGTRLTVL.

V gene TRBV28 combines with J gene TRBJ2-1; D possibly corresponds to TRBD1 (6 bases). V lost 6 bases and J 7 bases, leaving 19 bases between the germline ends. The CDR3 is made up of 15 amino acids. CDR1 and CDR2 (germline): MDHEN, SYDVKM. The chain's CDR3 is CASRFDRFEYNEQFF. The CDR3, as DNA: TGTGCCAGCAGATTCGACAGGTTCGAATATAATGAGCAGTTCTTC.

This rearrangement joins TRBV18 to TRBJ2-3, with D possibly being TRBD2 (5 bases). CDR3 length equals 14 residues. The germline CDR1 and CDR2 sequences are KGHSH and LQKENI. The V and J ends lost 3 bases and 2 bases respectively, with 9 bases between them. This chain's CDR3 is CASSPRDPTDTQYF. CDR3 sequence (DNA): TGTGCCAGCTCACCCCGGGATCCCACAGATACGCAGTATTTT.

The DNA for the CDR3 is TGTGCCAGCAGCCTTGGACAGGGATCCCCCAATGAGCAGTTCTTC. It specifies CASSLGQGSPNEQFF. This chain links TRBV5-5 with TRBJ2-1; TRBD1 agrees at 8 bases. The ends lost 4 bases at V and 6 bases at J; junction bases unmatched: 9. Germline values: CDR1 SGHKS, CDR2 YYEKEE (reference sequence). The CDR3 loop spans 15 amino acids.

The genes are TRBV20-1 and TRBJ2-3; unclear D gene. Germline V gene sequence: CDR1 DFQATT, CDR2 SNEGSKA (reference sequence). V gave up 0 bases and J gave up 5 bases, with 21 bases separating them. This CDR3 region has 17 residues. CDR3 amino acids: CSARDSSTLITGDTQYF. CDR3 DNA sequence: TGCAGTGCTAGAGATTCCTCAACTTTAATCACGGGAGATACGCAGTATTTT.

This clonotype was counted a few times. The chain employs TRBV6-2 or TRBV6-3 and TRBJ1-1; tentatively, D is TRBD1 (6 bases). CDR3 length: 16 amino acids. The ends were cut back, 2 bases at V and 6 bases at J, with 19 bases in the middle. Per the germline V gene, CDR1 is MNHEY and CDR2 is SVGEGT. The CDR3 DNA reads as TGTGCCAGCAGTTACCCTCTGACAGGTGGGAATTCTGAAGCTTTCTTT. This sequence encodes CASSYPLTGGNSEAFF.

This chain joins TRBV6-5 and TRBJ1-2; unclear D gene. The CDR3 is made up of 11 amino acids. Trimming shortened V by 8 bases and J by 3 bases, and 7 bases separated the two germline ends. CDR1 and CDR2 from the germline V gene are MNHEY and SVGAGI. The CDR3 DNA is TGTGCCAGCTCTGGGGACTATGGCTACACCTTC. Its protein product is CASSGDYGYTF.

Only a few counts were recorded for this clonotype. The V gene is TRBV27, the J gene TRBJ2-3; D ambiguous. The V end was cut by 6 bases, the J end by 0 bases, with 16 bases between. CDR1 and CDR2 (germline): MNHEY, SMNVEV (reference sequence). CDR3 length: 16 residues. DNA of the CDR3: TGTGCCAGCAGCCCATTCCTGGTAGGGAGCACAGATACGCAGTATTTT. Its protein product is CASSPFLVGSTDTQYF.

The genes are TRBV29-1 and TRBJ2-7; 10 bases fit TRBD1. V was clipped by 7 bases and J by 4 bases; unmatched bases: 7. Germline V lookup: CDR1 SQVTM, CDR2 ANQGSEA. The CDR3 extends over 13 amino acids. The CDR3 DNA reads as TGCAGCGCGGGGGGGACAGGGGATTACGAGCAGTACTTC. Protein product: CSAGGTGDYEQYF.

The chain carries TRBV4-3 and TRBJ1-2, with D uncertain. This CDR3 region has 13 residues. The V gene lost 1 base and the J gene lost 4 bases, with 7 bases spanning the gap. Germline values: CDR1 LGHNA, CDR2 YSLEER. The CDR3 loop is CASSQGELYGYTF. The CDR3 DNA is TGCGCCAGCAGCCAAGGGGAACTCTATGGCTACACCTTC.

This clonotype came up a few times. The rearrangement links TRBV27 to TRBJ1-1, with D possibly TRBD1 on 5 matching bases. Per germline, CDR1 MNHEY and CDR2 SMNVEV (reference sequence). V lost 6 bases and J lost 3, with 20 bases in between. This CDR3 has 16 amino acids. The CDR3 nucleotides read TGTGCCAGCAGCACCGGACCAGGGAGGTTTTACACTGAAGCTTTCTTT. Its protein is CASSTGPGRFYTEAFF.

This clonotype showed up just a few times. The rearrangement joins TRBV7-8 to TRBJ2-5, with D tentatively TRBD2 (6 bases). V lost 5 bases to trimming and J lost 1 base, with 17 bases between them. Per germline, CDR1 SGHVS and CDR2 FQNEAQ. The CDR3 sequence is 16 residues long. This chain's CDR3 is CASSIPSVTTQETQYF. CDR3 sequence (DNA): TGTGCCAGCAGCATCCCTAGCGTGACAACCCAAGAGACCCAGTACTTC.

The sample holds a few counts of this clonotype. The chain links TRBV6-5 to TRBJ2-1; 10 bases line up with TRBD2. The CDR3 spans 16 residues. Germline assignment: CDR1 MNHEY and CDR2 SVGAGI. The V segment lost 0 bases and the J segment 7 bases; nucleotides outside the gene matches: 6. The CDR3 reads CASSYSTSGKGNEQFF. The CDR3 region has the DNA TGTGCCAGCAGTTACTCTACTAGCGGGAAAGGGAATGAGCAGTTCTTC.

This chain uses TRBV5-4 with TRBJ2-1; TRBD2 might be the D (7 bases). The CDR3 length is 14 residues. Germline V gene lookup returns CDR1 SGHNT and CDR2 YYREEE (reference sequence). Trimming left V 4 bases short and J 6 bases short, with 14 bases between. For the CDR3, the DNA is TGTGCCAGCAGCACCGGGGGGCAGGGCAATGAGCAGTTCTTC. This translates into CASSTGGQGNEQFF.

There are a few counts of this clonotype. This chain connects TRBV7-2 to TRBJ2-1; D is possibly TRBD2 (5 bases). Trimming removed 5 bases at V and 9 bases at J, with 17 bases between. This CDR3 has 14 amino acids. Germline V gives CDR1 SGHTA, CDR2 FQGNSA. CDR3 sequence: CASSQVGVTGEQFF. The CDR3 DNA sequence: TGTGCCAGCAGCCAGGTCGGGGTCACGGGTGAGCAGTTCTTC.

This chain links TRBV20-1 with TRBJ2-1, with 8 bases fitting TRBD2. V was pared by 6 bases and J by 3 bases, with 10 bases of the junction left unmatched. In germline, CDR1 is DFQATT, CDR2 SNEGSKA (reference sequence). The CDR3 runs 15 residues. CDR3: CSAGGAGVYYNEQFF. The CDR3 region has the DNA TGCAGTGCGGGGGGAGCGGGAGTATACTACAATGAGCAGTTCTTC.

The rearrangement joins TRBV7-2 to TRBJ2-1; 12 bases fit TRBD2. Germline V gene data show CDR1 as SGHTA and CDR2 as FQGNSA. CDR3 length: 14 residues. Germline trimming cut 2 bases from V and 14 bases from J; bases unmatched to any gene: 7. For the CDR3, the DNA is TGTGCCAGCAGCTTACCCTCGACTAGCGGGAGTGAGTTCTTC. Protein: CASSLPSTSGSEFF.

The gene calls are TRBV11-2 and TRBJ2-1; D tentatively fits TRBD1 or TRBD2 (5 bases each). The CDR3 covers 11 residues. The germline V and J ends were trimmed by 3 bases and 12 bases, with 9 bases remaining between them. Germline V gene data show CDR1 as SGHAT and CDR2 as FQNNGV. The CDR3 loop is CASSFRDRQFF. The CDR3 DNA follows: TGTGCCAGCAGCTTTCGGGACCGGCAGTTCTTC.

The chain recombines TRBV12-3 or TRBV12-4 with TRBJ2-7, with D perhaps TRBD1 (5 bases). CDR3 length: 13 residues. Trimming removed 4 bases from V and 5 bases from J, with 12 bases in between. The CDR3 reads CASSYQGGNEQYF. The CDR3 DNA is TGTGCCAGCAGTTACCAGGGCGGCAACGAGCAGTACTTC.

The rearrangement links TRBV27 to TRBJ2-2, with D maybe TRBD2 (6 bases). Germline CDR1 and CDR2: MNHEY and SMNVEV (reference sequence). The CDR3 contains 16 residues. The V gene lost 7 bases and the J gene lost 7 bases, with 22 bases spanning the gap. CDR3 protein: CASKFLTEGRGGELFF. The CDR3 DNA follows: TGTGCCAGCAAGTTTTTGACGGAAGGGCGGGGCGGGGAGCTGTTTTTT.

The rearrangement links TRBV12-3 or TRBV12-4 to TRBJ2-7; 11 positions agree with TRBD2. The CDR3 is 16 residues long. V was clipped by 5 bases and J by 3 bases; unmatched bases: 9. The CDR3: CASSPPGLAAIYEQYF. In DNA, the CDR3 is TGTGCCAGCAGTCCGCCGGGACTAGCGGCCATCTACGAGCAGTACTTC.

This clonotype has only a few counts. The chain uses TRBV6-1 and TRBJ2-3; 8 bases map to TRBD2. The CDR3 loop spans 15 amino acids. Germline trimming cut 7 bases from V and 0 bases from J; bases unmatched to any gene: 6. Per the germline V gene, CDR1 is MNHNS and CDR2 is SASEGT. CDR3 bases: TGTGCCAGCATACGAAGCGGGAGAAGCACAGATACGCAGTATTTT. Encoded protein: CASIRSGRSTDTQYF.

This clonotype turned up a few times. The chain recombines TRBV25-1 with TRBJ2-1; 12 nucleotides line up with TRBD2. Trimming at V came to 5 bases and at J to 5 bases, leaving 4 bases not matched to a gene. CDR1 MGHDK and CDR2 SYGVNS come from the germline V gene. The CDR3 loop spans 15 amino acids. The CDR3 sequence is CASSPLAGGDNEQFF. The CDR3 nucleotides are TGTGCCAGCAGTCCCCTAGCGGGAGGGGACAATGAGCAGTTCTTC.

This sequence joins TRBV18 and TRBJ2-1; D uncertain. Trimming cost V 3 bases and J 6 bases, with 9 bases left between them. Germline V gene sequence: CDR1 KGHSH, CDR2 LQKENI. This CDR3 region has 13 residues. CDR3 in DNA: TGTGCCAGCTCACCCTACAATTCCAATGAGCAGTTCTTC. Protein: CASSPYNSNEQFF.